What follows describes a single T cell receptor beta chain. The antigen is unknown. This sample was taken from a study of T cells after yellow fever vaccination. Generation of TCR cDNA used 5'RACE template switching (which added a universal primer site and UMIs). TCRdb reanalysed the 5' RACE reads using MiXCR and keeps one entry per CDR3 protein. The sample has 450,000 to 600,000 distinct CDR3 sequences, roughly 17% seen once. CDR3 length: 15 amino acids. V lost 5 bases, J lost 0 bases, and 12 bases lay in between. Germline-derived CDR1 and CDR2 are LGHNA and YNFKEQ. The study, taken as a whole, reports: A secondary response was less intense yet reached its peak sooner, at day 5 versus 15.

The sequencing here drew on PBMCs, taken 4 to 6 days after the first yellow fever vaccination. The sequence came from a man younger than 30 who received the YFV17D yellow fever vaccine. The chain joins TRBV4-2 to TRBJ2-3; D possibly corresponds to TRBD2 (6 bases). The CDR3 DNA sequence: TGTGCCAGCAGCACGGGAGCGGCTAGCACAGATACGCAGTATTTT. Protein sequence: CASSTGAASTDTQYF.